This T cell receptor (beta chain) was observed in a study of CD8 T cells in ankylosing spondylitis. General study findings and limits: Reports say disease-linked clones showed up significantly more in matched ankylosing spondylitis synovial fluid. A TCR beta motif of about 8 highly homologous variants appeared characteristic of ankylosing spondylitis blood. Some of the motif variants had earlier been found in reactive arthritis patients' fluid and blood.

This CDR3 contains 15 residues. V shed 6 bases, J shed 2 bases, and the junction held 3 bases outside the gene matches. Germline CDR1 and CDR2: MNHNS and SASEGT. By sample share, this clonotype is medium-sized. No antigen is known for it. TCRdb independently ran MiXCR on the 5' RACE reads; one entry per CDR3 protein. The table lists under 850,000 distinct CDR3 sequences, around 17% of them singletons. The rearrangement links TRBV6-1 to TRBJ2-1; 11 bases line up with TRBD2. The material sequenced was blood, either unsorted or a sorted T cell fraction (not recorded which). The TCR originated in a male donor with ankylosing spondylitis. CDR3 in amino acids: CASSELAGAYNEQFF. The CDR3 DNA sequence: TGTGCCAGCAGCGAACTAGCGGGGGCCTACAATGAGCAGTTCTTC.